These 28 T cell receptor beta chains share one sample of origin, sequenced in a study of cytomegalovirus exposure and HLA in healthy donors. PCR involved 60 Vbeta and 13 Jbeta primers. Libraries were prepared by immunoSEQ multiplex PCR; TCRdb keeps only in-frame clonotypes and omits some of them. This sample has about 80,000 clones, with 70% to 80% found just once. The specimen sequenced was PBMCs. The receptors shown here come from a man aged 25-40 years in good health and CMV-seronegative.

The gene calls are TRBV7-2 and TRBJ1-2; D not certain. Trimming removed 3 bases from V and 4 bases from J, with 9 bases in between. Germline assignment: CDR1 SGHTA and CDR2 FQGNSA. The CDR3 sequence is 13 residues long. DNA of the CDR3: TGTGCCAGCAGCTTCGACAACATCTATGGCTACACCTTC. Translation: CASSFDNIYGYTF.

The chain carries TRBV19 and TRBJ2-2, with TRBD1 as a possible D gene (5 bases). This CDR3 region has 13 residues. Deletions cut 5 bases from V and 2 bases from J, with 6 bases between. Germline CDR1 and CDR2: LNHDA and SQIVND (reference sequence). The CDR3 loop reads CASSDSNTGELFF. The CDR3 bases are TGTGCCAGTAGTGACAGTAACACCGGGGAGCTGTTTTTT.

The chain employs TRBV7-9 and TRBJ1-3, with unresolved D. Germline V gene lookup returns CDR1 SEHNR and CDR2 FQNEAQ (reference sequence). V was trimmed by 2 bases and J by 0 bases, leaving 8 bases between them. There are 15 residues in the CDR3. The CDR3 loop reads CASSLQKNSGNTIYF. The CDR3 bases are TGTGCCAGCAGCTTACAGAAGAACTCTGGAAACACCATATATTTT.

This clone turned up a few times. The chain links TRBV5-1 to TRBJ1-1; possibly TRBD1 for D (6 bases). Germline CDR1 and CDR2: SGHRS and YFSETQ. V lost 4 bases, J lost 4 bases, and 14 bases lay in between. The CDR3 is made up of 14 amino acids. The CDR3 nucleotides read TGCGCCAGCAGCCTTGTAGGGGGGGGCACTGAAGCTTTCTTT. It specifies CASSLVGGGTEAFF.

The CDR3 reads CASSWAGLNTEAFF. Here the CDR3 DNA reads TGTGCCAGCAGCTGGGCGGGTTTGAACACTGAAGCTTTCTTT. The rearrangement uses TRBV7-2 and TRBJ1-1, with D uncertain. Germline-derived CDR1 and CDR2 are SGHTA and FQGNSA. CDR3 length equals 14 residues. V lost 4 bases and J lost 0, with 9 bases in between. The complete variable domain, with remaining parts taken from reference TRBV7-2 and TRBJ1-1, reads GAGVSQSPSNKVTEKGKDVELRCDPISGHTALYWYRQSLGQGLEFLIYFQGNSAPDKSGLPSDRFSAERTGGSVSTLTIQRTQQEDSAVYLCASSWAGLNTEAFFGQGTRLTVV.

V and J are TRBV7-2 and TRBJ2-7; 10 bases are a match to TRBD2. Germline trimming cut 5 bases from V and 2 bases from J; bases unmatched to any gene: 9. The CDR3 is made up of 16 amino acids. CDR1 SGHTA and CDR2 FQGNSA come from the germline V gene. The CDR3: CASSAGHLAGAYEQYF. The CDR3 DNA is TGTGCCAGCAGCGCTGGCCACCTAGCGGGGGCCTACGAGCAGTACTTC.

The chain employs TRBV7-6 and TRBJ2-3; D remains unclear. V lost 4 bases, J lost 2 bases, and 10 bases lay in between. The CDR3 length is 14 residues. Germline CDR1 reads SGHVS; CDR2 reads FNYEAQ. CDR3 coding DNA: TGTGCCAGCAGCTCCAGTTCCAACACAGATACGCAGTATTTT. As protein: CASSSSSNTDTQYF. Complete variable domain (other parts from reference TRBV7-6 and TRBJ2-3): GAGVSQSPRYKVTKRGQDVALRCDPISGHVSLYWYRQALGQGPEFLTYFNYEAQQDKSGLPNDRFSAERPEGSISTLTIQRTEQRDSAMYRCASSSSSNTDTQYFGPGTRLTVL.

The V gene is TRBV7-3, the J gene TRBJ2-1; no definite D call. V was cut by 2 bases and J by 6 bases, with 8 bases left in between. The CDR3 is made up of 13 amino acids. CDR1 SGHTA and CDR2 FQGTGA come from the germline V gene. CDR3: CASSLGSRNEQFF. The CDR3, as DNA: TGTGCCAGCAGCTTAGGCTCCCGCAATGAGCAGTTCTTC.

This chain joins TRBV9 and TRBJ2-7, with D possibly being TRBD2 (6 bases). The CDR3 sequence is 14 residues long. Between the trimmed V and J ends, which lost 4 bases and 1 base, there was a span of 12 bases. Germline loops: CDR1 SGDLS, CDR2 YYNGEE. The CDR3 DNA sequence: TGTGCCAGCAGCCCCCGGCGGGATTCCTACGAGCAGTACTTC. Its translation: CASSPRRDSYEQYF.

The J gene is TRBJ1-5, the V gene TRBV5-6; TRBD1 is a possible D gene (6 bases). V dropped 4 bases and J dropped 10 bases, with 18 bases sitting between them. This CDR3 has 14 amino acids. Germline V CDR1 and CDR2: SGHDT, YYEEEE. CDR3 sequence reads: CASSAWTVRGPQHF. The CDR3, as DNA: TGTGCCAGCAGCGCATGGACAGTTCGCGGACCCCAGCATTTT.

The chain couples TRBV30 to TRBJ1-2; weak D call: TRBD1 (6 bases). CDR1 GTSNPN and CDR2 SVGIG come from the germline V gene (reference sequence). The CDR3 contains 12 residues. Trimming shortened V by 2 bases and J by 3 bases, and 7 bases separated the two germline ends. The CDR3 sequence is CAWSRQDYGYTF. In DNA, the CDR3 is TGTGCCTGGAGTCGACAGGACTATGGCTACACCTTC.

This clone was observed a handful of times. The chain has TRBV6-5 and TRBJ2-7, with a tentative D call TRBD2 (5 bases). V was shortened by 3 bases and J by 5 bases, with 17 bases between the two germline ends. Per germline, CDR1 MNHEY and CDR2 SVGAGI. There are 15 residues in the CDR3. The CDR3 protein is CASSYSRGALHEQYF. CDR3 bases: TGTGCCAGCAGTTATAGTCGGGGTGCTCTCCACGAGCAGTACTTC.

The chain uses TRBV7-2 and TRBJ1-6; TRBD1 might be the D (6 bases). The CDR3 length is 15 residues. V shed 3 bases and J shed 5 bases, with 11 bases lying between them. Germline loops: CDR1 SGHTA, CDR2 FQGNSA. CDR3 nucleotides: TGTGCCAGCAGCTTTCAGGGACATGATAATTCACCCCTCCACTTT. It codes for CASSFQGHDNSPLHF.

V is TRBV19 and J is TRBJ2-7; D unresolved. This CDR3 is 13 amino acids long. Germline V gene data show CDR1 as LNHDA and CDR2 as SQIVND (reference sequence). V lost 2 bases to trimming and J lost 7 bases, with 12 bases between them. CDR3 sequence (DNA): TGTGCCAGTAGTATATCGCGTACTGGTGAGCAGTACTTC. It codes for CASSISRTGEQYF.

The chain carries TRBV7-6 and TRBJ2-7; 9 positions match TRBD2. In germline, CDR1 is SGHVS, CDR2 FNYEAQ. CDR3 size: 16 residues. Losses at the gene ends were 1 base for V and 2 bases for J; bases not matched to a gene: 6. The CDR3 is CASSLGSGGVPYEQYF. As DNA, the CDR3 is TGTGCCAGCAGCTTAGGTAGCGGGGGAGTCCCCTACGAGCAGTACTTC. Drawing the rest from reference TRBV7-6 and TRBJ2-7, the complete variable domain is GAGVSQSPRYKVTKRGQDVALRCDPISGHVSLYWYRQALGQGPEFLTYFNYEAQQDKSGLPNDRFSAERPEGSISTLTIQRTEQRDSAMYRCASSLGSGGVPYEQYFGPGTRLTVT.

This rearrangement joins TRBV2 to TRBJ1-5; D might be TRBD1 (6 bases). The CDR3 loop spans 14 amino acids. Germline V lookup: CDR1 SNHLY, CDR2 FYNNEI. V was trimmed by 6 bases and J by 0 bases, leaving 9 bases between them. The CDR3 loop reads CASSPGASNQPQHF. The CDR3, as DNA: TGTGCCAGCAGCCCAGGGGCTAGCAATCAGCCCCAGCATTTT. The variable domain in full, completed from reference TRBV2 and TRBJ1-5, reads EPEVTQTPSHQVTQMGQEVILRCVPISNHLYFYWYRQILGQKVEFLVSFYNNEISEKSEIFDDQFSVERPDGSNFTLKIRSTKLEDSAMYFCASSPGASNQPQHFGDGTRLSIL.

The rearrangement uses TRBV4-3 and TRBJ2-7, with TRBD2 matching 7 bases. V was clipped by 1 base and J by 4 bases; unmatched bases: 10. Germline V gene sequence: CDR1 LGHNA, CDR2 YSLEER. This CDR3 region has 16 residues. The CDR3 loop reads CASSQGSGGGIYEQYF. DNA for the CDR3: TGCGCCAGCAGCCAAGGGTCGGGCGGGGGAATTTACGAGCAGTACTTC.

The CDR3 region is CASMQGGDTQYF. CDR3 in DNA: TGTGCCAGTATGCAGGGAGGAGATACGCAGTATTTT. The chain carries TRBV28 and TRBJ2-3; a weak D match, TRBD2 (6 bases). Trimming left V 9 bases short and J 5 bases short, with 12 bases between. CDR3 length equals 12 residues. Germline CDR1 MDHEN, CDR2 SYDVKM.

The chain is built from TRBV4-2 and TRBJ1-3; D remains unclear. This CDR3 is built from 21 residues. The ends were cut back, 4 bases at V and 0 bases at J, with 28 bases in the middle. The V gene's germline CDR1 is LGHNA and CDR2 YNFKEQ. This CDR3 reads CASSPSALAGNLGVSGNTIYF. CDR3 nucleotide sequence: TGTGCCAGCAGCCCCTCCGCGTTGGCGGGGAACCTAGGTGTCTCTGGAAACACCATATATTTT.

The genes are TRBV7-6 and TRBJ2-2; D is possibly TRBD1 (6 bases). In germline, CDR1 is SGHVS, CDR2 FNYEAQ. Trimming cost V 5 bases and J 14 bases, with 21 bases left between them. The CDR3 loop spans 14 amino acids. The CDR3 is CASSIPNFRGKLFF. The CDR3 DNA reads TGTGCCAGCAGCATTCCAAATTTTAGGGGGAAACTGTTTTTT.

The chain recombines TRBV4-2 with TRBJ2-1; 7 nucleotides agree with TRBD2. V lost 4 bases and J lost 5; bases outside the gene matches: 11. CDR1 is LGHNA and CDR2 is YNFKEQ in the germline V gene. The CDR3 covers 16 residues. CDR3 protein: CASSLLLAANDNEQFF. The DNA for the CDR3 is TGTGCCAGCAGCCTCCTCCTAGCGGCAAACGACAATGAGCAGTTCTTC.

In its sample, this clone was seen a few times. The chain combines TRBV2 with TRBJ2-4, with D possibly TRBD2 on 6 matching bases. The CDR3 contains 13 residues. The germline V gene has CDR1 SNHLY and CDR2 FYNNEI. V dropped 10 bases and J dropped 0 bases, with 10 bases sitting between them. CDR3 in amino acids: CATSGEAKNIQYF. The CDR3 nucleotides are TGTGCCACCTCGGGAGAAGCCAAAAACATTCAGTACTTC. Complete variable domain (other parts from reference TRBV2 and TRBJ2-4): EPEVTQTPSHQVTQMGQEVILRCVPISNHLYFYWYRQILGQKVEFLVSFYNNEISEKSEIFDDQFSVERPDGSNFTLKIRSTKLEDSAMYFCATSGEAKNIQYFGAGTRLSVL.

This chain joins TRBV5-1 and TRBJ2-3, with TRBD2 identical over 9 bases. The J segment lost 5 bases and the V segment lost 0 bases, leaving 4 bases of the junction unmatched. Germline V CDR1 and CDR2: SGHRS, YFSETQ. The CDR3 has 15 amino acids. In DNA, the CDR3 is TGCGCCAGCAGCTTGGAGCGGGGGGAGGGAGATACGCAGTATTTT. Its protein is CASSLERGEGDTQYF. Variable domain in full (rest from reference TRBV5-1 and TRBJ2-3): KAGVTQTPRYLIKTRGQQVTLSCSPISGHRSVSWYQQTPGQGLQFLFEYFSETQRNKGNFPGRFSGRQFSNSRSEMNVSTLELGDSALYLCASSLERGEGDTQYFGPGTRLTVL.

On this clone: The germline gene is not matched at one end of the junction; a read error may be the cause. This chain joins TRBV10-3 and TRBJ2-1; maybe TRBD1 (6 bases). Germline V gene data show CDR1 as ENHRY and CDR2 as SYGVKD. The CDR3 covers 13 residues. The CDR3: CAVSYRDQGEQFF. CDR3 in DNA: TGTGCCGTCAGCTACAGGGACCAAGGTGAGCAGTTCTTC.

The chain joins TRBV19 to TRBJ2-1, with TRBD2 matching 9 bases. This CDR3 has 13 amino acids. Germline loops: CDR1 LNHDA, CDR2 SQIVND (reference sequence). The J segment lost 9 bases and the V segment lost 6 bases, leaving 6 bases of the junction unmatched. The CDR3 coding sequence is TGTGCCAGTAGACGAGCGGGGGGTAGTGAGCAGTTCTTC. Protein: CASRRAGGSEQFF.

This chain joins TRBV19 and TRBJ2-2; 8 bases are shared with TRBD2. Germline lookup yields CDR1 LNHDA and CDR2 SQIVND (reference sequence). There are 15 residues in the CDR3. The junction had 11 bases not matched to a gene; V was cut back by 8 bases and J by 6 bases. The CDR3 DNA reads TGTGCCAGTCGGGCAGCGGGAGAAGTCGCCGGGGAGCTGTTTTTT. Protein sequence: CASRAAGEVAGELFF. Variable domain in full (rest from reference TRBV19 and TRBJ2-2): DGGITQSPKYLFRKEGQNVTLSCEQNLNHDAMYWYRQDPGQGLRLIYYSQIVNDFQKGDIAEGYSVSREKKESFPLTVTSAQKNPTAFYLCASRAAGEVAGELFFGEGSRLTVL.

The gene calls are TRBV6-1 and TRBJ2-2; no definite D call. CDR1 MNHNS and CDR2 SASEGT come from the germline V gene. V was trimmed by 0 bases and J by 7 bases, leaving 12 bases between them. This CDR3 is built from 15 residues. This CDR3 is CASSEAPGFGGELFF. The CDR3 DNA sequence: TGTGCCAGCAGTGAAGCTCCCGGGTTCGGCGGGGAGCTGTTTTTT.

The CDR3 spells CASSLDRASGELFF. CDR3 nucleotide sequence: TGTGCCAGCAGCTTAGACAGGGCGTCCGGGGAGCTGTTTTTT. The rearrangement joins TRBV7-3 to TRBJ2-2; 7 nucleotides agree with TRBD1. Germline values: CDR1 SGHTA, CDR2 FQGTGA. Unmatched junction bases numbered 3, after V lost 2 bases and J lost 6 bases. The CDR3 runs to 14 residues.